This T cell receptor beta chain was profiled in a study of OX40 agonist ivuxolimab in advanced cancers. Across the study: Aged about 20 to 85 with a mean of approximately 60 years, they were 82.7% male.

Repertoires were generated with immunoSEQ multiplex PCR, while TCRdb's copy carries only in-frame clones and drops some. In the table there are about 79,000 clones, roughly four fifths of which are singletons. V trimming: 6 bases; J trimming: 5 bases; junction bases outside the gene matches: 7. Per the germline V gene, CDR1 is MNHEY and CDR2 is SVGAGI. The CDR3 covers 14 residues. The chain couples TRBV6-5 to TRBJ1-2, with 9 bases fitting TRBD1. This clonotype was sampled from an adult with an advanced solid tumor such as melanoma, head and neck, liver or kidney cancer. The source material was CD4+ or CD8+ T cells sorted from blood, sampled in a trial of the OX40 agonist ivuxolimab. The CDR3 sequence: CASSEGTGLYGYTF. The CDR3 nucleotides read TGTGCCAGCAGCGAAGGGACAGGGCTTTATGGCTACACCTTC.